Below, 17 T cell receptor beta chains from the same sample are listed, as sequenced in a study of T cells in Graves' hyperthyroidism and ophthalmopathy. Amplified TCR beta CDR3 regions derived from RNA transcripts. When the TCR CDR3 underwent first-round RT-PCR, the HTBI primer set was used. TCRdb reprocessed the multiplex PCR reads with MiXCR, giving one entry per CDR3 protein. This sample has roughly 500,000 distinct CDR3 sequences; roughly 23% occur once, and the top ten carry about 49%. Sequencing was done on a sample of blood. The receptors shown here come from a woman aged 70-85 years with Graves' ophthalmopathy.

This clonotype has just one count. This chain joins TRBV4-3 and TRBJ2-3; 8 nucleotides line up with TRBD2. Per the germline V gene, CDR1 is LGHNA and CDR2 is YSLEER. V lost 0 bases and J lost 2; bases outside the gene matches: 10. The CDR3 consists of 18 residues. The CDR3 here is CASSQELGAGEVTDTQYF. The CDR3 DNA sequence: TGCGCCAGCAGCCAAGAGTTGGGAGCGGGGGAGGTCACAGATACGCAGTATTTT.

This clonotype was recorded at least ten times. This chain uses TRBV28 with TRBJ2-1; 11 bases align to TRBD1. CDR3 size: 16 residues. The junction had 6 bases not matched to a gene; V was cut back by 5 bases and J by 3 bases. Per the germline V gene, CDR1 is MDHEN and CDR2 is SYDVKM. CDR3 nucleotides: TGTGCCAGCAGTCTACCCGGGACAGGGGGCTACAATGAGCAGTTCTTC. Protein product: CASSLPGTGGYNEQFF.

This clonotype was recorded a few times. J is TRBJ1-3 and V is TRBV6-1; TRBD1 is a possible D gene (5 bases). The CDR3 spans 15 residues. V was clipped by 7 bases and J by 0 bases, with 13 bases between them. CDR1 and CDR2 from the germline V gene are MNHNS and SASEGT. The CDR3 reads CASTSRGVSGNTIYF. For the CDR3, the DNA is TGTGCCAGCACCTCTAGAGGGGTCTCTGGAAACACCATATATTTT.

Only a few counts were recorded for this clonotype. This chain links TRBV30 with TRBJ2-7, with D unclear. The germline V and J ends were trimmed by 0 bases and 1 base, with 4 bases remaining between them. There are 12 residues in the CDR3. Germline assignment: CDR1 GTSNPN and CDR2 SVGIG (reference sequence). In DNA, the CDR3 is TGTGCCTGGAGTGTACGTTCCTACGAGCAGTACTTC. Its translation: CAWSVRSYEQYF.

The chain employs TRBV6-1 and TRBJ2-7, with 10 bases aligning to TRBD2. The CDR3 has 15 amino acids. Germline CDR1 reads MNHNS; CDR2 reads SASEGT. With V trimmed by 5 bases and J by 6 bases, 10 bases remained unmatched. The CDR3 is CASSTGLGLAAEQYF. The CDR3 DNA is TGTGCCAGCAGTACGGGGCTCGGACTAGCGGCCGAGCAGTACTTC.

This clonotype was seen only a few times. V is TRBV12-3 or TRBV12-4 and J is TRBJ2-7, with 11 bases aligning to TRBD2. The CDR3 has 15 amino acids. After removal of 5 bases from V and 4 bases from J, the junction contained 7 bases not matched to a gene. CDR3 sequence: CASSLTSGGRYEQYF. In nucleotides, the CDR3 is TGTGCCAGCAGTCTTACTAGCGGGGGACGTTACGAGCAGTACTTC.

This clonotype was detected only a few times. The rearrangement links TRBV7-8 to TRBJ1-4; tentatively, D is TRBD1 (6 bases). CDR3 length: 13 residues. V was trimmed by 5 bases and J by 9 bases, leaving 13 bases between them. Germline V CDR1 and CDR2: SGHVS, FQNEAQ. The DNA for the CDR3 is TGTGCCAGCAGCCTCCGGACAGAGAAAAAACTGTTTTTT. As protein: CASSLRTEKKLFF.

This sequence joins TRBV10-3 and TRBJ1-1; D remains ambiguous. This CDR3 region has 13 residues. The V end was cut by 2 bases, the J end by 0 bases, with 4 bases between. CDR1 is ENHRY and CDR2 is SYGVKD in the germline V gene. CDR3 sequence (DNA): TGTGCCATCAGTGAGGGTCTGAACACTGAAGCTTTCTTT. This sequence encodes CAISEGLNTEAFF.

Only a few counts were recorded for this clonotype. This rearrangement joins TRBV6-1 to TRBJ2-7, with 8 bases identical to TRBD2. CDR1 is MNHNS, CDR2 SASEGT, per germline. J lost 3 bases, V lost 4 bases, and 2 bases had no gene match. The CDR3 consists of 13 residues. The CDR3 here is CASSGGTSYEQYF. The CDR3 DNA is TGTGCCAGCAGTGGAGGGACTAGCTACGAGCAGTACTTC.

The chain links TRBV5-4 to TRBJ2-1; D could derive from TRBD1 or TRBD2 (5 bases each). Germline CDR1 is SGHNT and CDR2 is YYREEE (reference sequence). Trimming took off 4 bases at V and 2 bases at J, with 16 bases between the two ends. CDR3 size: 16 residues. Written as DNA, the CDR3 is TGTGCCAGCAGCCCCGGGGCAGGGAAAACCTACAATGAGCAGTTCTTC. Amino acids: CASSPGAGKTYNEQFF.

Ten or more counts support this clonotype. The chain combines TRBV6-6 with TRBJ1-1; D might be TRBD1 (6 bases). The CDR3 loop spans 15 amino acids. Germline CDR1 MNHNY, CDR2 SVGAGI (reference sequence). Trimming pared 2 bases from V and 3 bases from J, leaving 13 bases between. The CDR3 is CASSYPTGTDTEAFF. The CDR3 DNA reads as TGTGCCAGCAGTTACCCAACAGGGACGGACACTGAAGCTTTCTTT.

This clonotype was observed a handful of times. The V call is TRBV3-1, the J call TRBJ2-7, with 10 bases that match TRBD2. CDR1 and CDR2 from the germline V gene are LGHDT and YNNKEL (reference sequence). This CDR3 has 15 amino acids. Germline trimming cut 1 base from V and 5 bases from J; bases unmatched to any gene: 5. The CDR3 spells CASSQVASGRHEQYF. For the CDR3, the DNA is TGTGCCAGCAGCCAAGTGGCTAGCGGGAGACACGAGCAGTACTTC.

The chain carries TRBV10-3 and TRBJ1-2, with TRBD1 matching 8 bases. CDR3 length: 14 residues. CDR1 and CDR2 from the germline V gene are ENHRY and SYGVKD. V shed 6 bases and J 4 bases; nucleotides not matched to a gene: 7. DNA of the CDR3: TGTGCCATCAGACCGCCAGGGGGCACCTATGGCTACACCTTC. Translation gives CAIRPPGGTYGYTF.

There are a few counts of this clonotype. CDR3 nucleotide sequence: TGTGCCAGCATCCGAACCGGGACAAGCTGGGGGGAGACCCAGTACTTC. Protein product: CASIRTGTSWGETQYF. V is TRBV27 and J is TRBJ2-5, with TRBD1 as a possible D gene (6 bases). This CDR3 is built from 16 residues. V was clipped by 7 bases and J by 5 bases, with 23 bases between them. Germline values: CDR1 MNHEY, CDR2 SMNVEV (reference sequence).

This clonotype was counted ten times or more. Written as DNA, the CDR3 is TGTGCCATCAGTGAGTCGGTAGCGGTCACAGATACGCAGTATTTT. Its protein is CAISESVAVTDTQYF. The chain links TRBV10-3 to TRBJ2-3; D might be TRBD2 (6 bases). The germline gives CDR1 ENHRY, CDR2 SYGVKD. The CDR3 loop spans 15 amino acids. V was shortened by 0 bases and J by 2 bases, with 9 bases between the two germline ends.

The chain recombines TRBV20-1 with TRBJ2-1; 10 nucleotides line up with TRBD2. Germline V gives CDR1 DFQATT, CDR2 SNEGSKA (reference sequence). There are 17 residues in the CDR3. The trim removed 3 bases at V and 0 bases at J, leaving 8 bases unmatched. The CDR3 loop is CSARNLAGVGSYNEQFF. The CDR3 DNA follows: TGCAGTGCTAGGAATCTAGCGGGAGTGGGCTCCTACAATGAGCAGTTCTTC.

V is TRBV18 and J is TRBJ2-1; 7 nucleotides align to TRBD2. In germline, CDR1 is KGHSH, CDR2 LQKENI. This CDR3 comprises 17 residues. Trimming removed 4 bases from V and 0 bases from J; junction bases left unmatched: 9. This CDR3 reads CASSRGASGLSYNEQFF. CDR3 nucleotides: TGTGCCAGCTCACGAGGGGCTAGCGGCCTCTCCTACAATGAGCAGTTCTTC.